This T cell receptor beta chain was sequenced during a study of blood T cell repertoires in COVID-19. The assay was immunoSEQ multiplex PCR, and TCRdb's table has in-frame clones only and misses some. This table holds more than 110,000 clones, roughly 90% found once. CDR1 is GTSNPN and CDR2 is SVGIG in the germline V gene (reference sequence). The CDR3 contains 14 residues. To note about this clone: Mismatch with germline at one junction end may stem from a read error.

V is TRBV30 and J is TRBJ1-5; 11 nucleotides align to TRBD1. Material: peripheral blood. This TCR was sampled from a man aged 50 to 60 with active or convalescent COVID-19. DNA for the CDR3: TGTGCCTGGGCGCGGACAGGGGGCAACCAGCCCCAGCATTTT. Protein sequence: CAWARTGGNQPQHF.